This T cell receptor beta chain came from a study of blood T cells in healthy people across ages. Regarding this clonotype: Antigen unknown.

Study results and limitations: Age advanced and TCR beta diversity per million T cells fell, roughly linearly.

The germline V gene has CDR1 LGHDT and CDR2 YNNKEL (reference sequence). Trimming left V 4 bases short and J 6 bases short, with 12 bases between. The CDR3 is 13 amino acids. Through a sample-barcoded 5' primer and a J-beta primer mix, a second PCR was run for roughly 6 to 12 cycles. TCRdb redid the calling of the 5' RACE reads with MiXCR, one entry per CDR3 protein. The table includes around 1.5 million distinct CDR3 sequences, 34% detected once. The total RNA that was extracted per sample amounted to at least 5.5 micrograms. The sequencing input was blood. The TCR was taken from a woman in her twenties or thirties in good health. The rearrangement joins TRBV3-1 to TRBJ1-1, with a tentative D call TRBD1 (6 bases). Written as DNA, the CDR3 is TGTGCCAGCAGCCTGAGCGACAGGTCTGAAGCTTTCTTT. It codes for CASSLSDRSEAFF.